This T cell receptor beta chain derives from a study of Tregs in tolerant kidney transplant recipients. Study outcomes and limitations: Expanding Tregs on activated donor B cells appeared to best identify donor-specific TCRbeta clones. This study did not directly address biological reproducibility.

Using immunoSEQ multiplex PCR, the repertoire was profiled, and TCRdb retains in-frame clones only, with some absent. The table includes tens of thousands of clones, around 87% detected once. In the case of this clone: No antigen is known for it.

CDR3 length: 17 amino acids. V lost 1 base and J 0 bases, leaving 13 bases between the germline ends. Germline assignment: CDR1 SEHNR and CDR2 FQNEAQ (reference sequence). Mixed chimerism was transient after nonmyeloablative marrow transplants from related graft donors. Sequences were derived from CD4+ T cells from blood (PBMCs), sampled 6 months after the transplant. V and J are TRBV7-9 and TRBJ2-4; D perhaps matches TRBD1 (5 bases). The receptor was derived from a human patient who received a combined kidney and bone marrow transplant. Some T cells here may be from the graft donor. The CDR3: CASSLVERQLAKNIQYF. The CDR3 nucleotides are TGTGCCAGCAGCTTAGTGGAGCGACAGCTAGCCAAAAACATTCAGTACTTC.